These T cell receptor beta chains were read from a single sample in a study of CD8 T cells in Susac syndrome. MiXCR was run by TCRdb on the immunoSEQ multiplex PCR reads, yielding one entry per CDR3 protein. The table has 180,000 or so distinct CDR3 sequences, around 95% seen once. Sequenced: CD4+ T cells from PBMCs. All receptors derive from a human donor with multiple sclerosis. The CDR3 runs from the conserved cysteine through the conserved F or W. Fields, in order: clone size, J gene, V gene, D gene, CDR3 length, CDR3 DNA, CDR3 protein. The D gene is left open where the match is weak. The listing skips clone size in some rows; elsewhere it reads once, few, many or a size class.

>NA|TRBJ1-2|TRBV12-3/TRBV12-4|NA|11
TGTGCCAGCAGTCAGTCAGGGGAGTACACCTTC
CASSQSGEYTF
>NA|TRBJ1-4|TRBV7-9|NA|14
TGTGCCAGCAGCCCCGGGACACCAACTGAAAAACTGTTTTTT
CASSPGTPTEKLFF
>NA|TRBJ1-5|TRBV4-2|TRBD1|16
TGTGCCAGCAGCCAGACCGGGACAGGGGTCAATCAGCCCCAGCATTTT
CASSQTGTGVNQPQHF
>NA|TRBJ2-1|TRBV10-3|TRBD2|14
TGTGCCATCAGTGTAGCGGGGGGTTCGGATGAGCAGTTCTTC
CAISVAGGSDEQFF
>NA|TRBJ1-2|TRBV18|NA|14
TGTGCCAGCGCCCCGGGGGGCGCGCGTTATGGCTACACCTTC
CASAPGGARYGYTF
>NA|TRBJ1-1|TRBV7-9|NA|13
TGTGCCAGCAGCTACCCCGAGGGGGGTGAAGCTTTCTTT
CASSYPEGGEAFF
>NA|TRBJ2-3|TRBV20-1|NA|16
TGCAGTGCTAGAGATTTCGGGGGGCAACGAACAGATACGCAGTATTTT
CSARDFGGQRTDTQYF
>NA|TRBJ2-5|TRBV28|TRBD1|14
TGTGCCAGCAGTTTCGGAGGACAGGGTGGGACCCAGTACTTC
CASSFGGQGGTQYF
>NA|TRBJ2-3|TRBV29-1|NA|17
TGCAGCGTCGCTCAAGTGCCTTGGGGGCTAACATCGGATACGCAGTATTTT
CSVAQVPWGLTSDTQYF
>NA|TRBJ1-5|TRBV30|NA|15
TGTGCCTGGAGTGTACTGAGGGGGGGAGGCCAGCCCCAGCATTTT
CAWSVLRGGGQPQHF
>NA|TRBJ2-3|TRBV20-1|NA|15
TGCAGTGCTAGTCCCCAGGGGGGCTACACAGATACGCAGTATTTT
CSASPQGGYTDTQYF
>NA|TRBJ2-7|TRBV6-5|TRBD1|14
TGTGCCAGCAGTTCTTGGACAGGGGACTACGAGCAGTACTTC
CASSSWTGDYEQYF
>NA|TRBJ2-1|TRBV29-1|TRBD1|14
TGCAGCGTTGGAAGGACAGGGGCCGACAATGAGCAGTTCTTC
CSVGRTGADNEQFF
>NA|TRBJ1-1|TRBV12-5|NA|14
TGTGCTAGTTCGGGAGGGTTTCGGAGGACTGAAGCTTTCTTT
CASSGGFRRTEAFF
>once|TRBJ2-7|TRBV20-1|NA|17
TGCAGTGCTAGAGCAACCCCCCCGGGGCCCCTAACCTACGAGCAGTACTTC
CSARATPPGPLTYEQYF
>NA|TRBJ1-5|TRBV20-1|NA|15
TGCAGTGCTAGAGAGGGGAGTAGGGGCAACCAGCCCCAGCATTTT
CSAREGSRGNQPQHF
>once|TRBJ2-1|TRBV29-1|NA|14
TGCAGCGTGTGCAAAATCGGGGTCTACAATGAGCAGTTCTTC
CSVCKIGVYNEQFF
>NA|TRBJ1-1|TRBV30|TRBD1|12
TGTGCCGGGACAGGGGTAGGGACTGAAGCTTTCTTT
CAGTGVGTEAFF
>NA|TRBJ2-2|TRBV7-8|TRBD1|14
TGTGCCAGCAGCCCAACAGGGGGCGCCGGGGAGCTGTTTTTT
CASSPTGGAGELFF
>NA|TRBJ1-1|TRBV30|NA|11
TGTGCCTGGGACGTCGGCACTGAAGCTTTCTTT
CAWDVGTEAFF
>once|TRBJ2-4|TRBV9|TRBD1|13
TGTGCCAGCAGCCGACAGGGGGAAAACATTCAGTACTTC
CASSRQGENIQYF
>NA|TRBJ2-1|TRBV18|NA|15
TGTGCCAGCTCACCCGGTCGCGTGGGGGCGAATGAGCAGTTCTTC
CASSPGRVGANEQFF
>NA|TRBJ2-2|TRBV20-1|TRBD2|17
TGCAGTGCTAGAGATCTTAGCGGGGGGCTCTACACCGGGGAGCTGTTTTTT
CSARDLSGGLYTGELFF
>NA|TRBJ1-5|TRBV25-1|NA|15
TGTGCCAGCAGTGAATCCCTAGGGGCCAATCAGCCCCAGCATTTT
CASSESLGANQPQHF
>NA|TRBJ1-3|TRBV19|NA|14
TGTGCCAGTAGCAGTGGAAGGGACGGAAACACCATATATTTT
CASSSGRDGNTIYF
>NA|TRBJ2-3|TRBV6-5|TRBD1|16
TGTGCCAGCAGTTACGACAGGGCTCCTAGCACAGATACGCAGTATTTT
CASSYDRAPSTDTQYF
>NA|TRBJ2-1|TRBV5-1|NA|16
TGCGCCAGCAGCTTGGCCCCATCACGACAAAACAATGAGCAGTTCTTC
CASSLAPSRQNNEQFF